These 17 T cell receptor beta chains originate from one sample sequenced in a study of shared T cell receptors in the human thymus. Method: immunoSEQ multiplex PCR; TCRdb's copy keeps in-frame clones and lacks some. The table records hundreds of thousands of clones, 88% of them present only once. Separately, the same data were catalogued under a study of human thymus T cells.

The sample consisted of thymocytes. The receptors originated from a boy less than two years old with a congenital heart defect.

The J gene is TRBJ1-4, the V gene TRBV15, with a tentative D call TRBD1 (5 bases). This CDR3 contains 16 residues. Germline CDR1 and CDR2: LNHNV and YYDKDF (reference sequence). Trimming took off 1 base at V and 6 bases at J, with 15 bases between the two ends. The CDR3 loop is CATSRGGLNTDEKLFF. As DNA, the CDR3 is TGTGCCACCAGCAGAGGGGGCTTGAACACGGATGAAAAACTGTTTTTT.

The rearrangement joins TRBV27 to TRBJ1-1, with TRBD1 identical over 9 bases. The V gene end was trimmed by 6 bases and the J gene end by 4 bases; junction bases not matched to a gene: 6. CDR3 length: 14 amino acids. Germline CDR1 and CDR2: MNHEY and SMNVEV (reference sequence). The CDR3 reads CASSGNRGPTEAFF. CDR3 DNA sequence: TGTGCCAGCAGCGGCAACAGGGGGCCCACTGAAGCTTTCTTT.

The rearrangement uses TRBV27 and TRBJ1-1; no definite D call. The CDR3 contains 12 residues. Germline V gene lookup returns CDR1 MNHEY and CDR2 SMNVEV (reference sequence). Trimming removed 2 bases at V and 6 bases at J, with 7 bases between. CDR3 sequence reads: CASSLGGPEAFF. The CDR3, as DNA: TGTGCCAGCAGTTTAGGAGGGCCTGAAGCTTTCTTT.

The J gene is TRBJ2-7, the V gene TRBV10-2, with 7 positions matching TRBD2. This CDR3 is 18 amino acids long. The germline V gene encodes CDR1 WSHSY and CDR2 SAAADI. Losses at the gene ends were 5 bases for V and 0 bases for J; bases not matched to a gene: 16. The DNA of the CDR3 is TGCGCCAGCAGTCCTTATAGAAGCGGGGTCCAATTCTCCTACGAGCAGTACTTC. Protein sequence: CASSPYRSGVQFSYEQYF.

The rearrangement joins TRBV19 to TRBJ2-3; a weak D match, TRBD2 (6 bases). The CDR3 runs to 14 residues. Trimming removed 9 bases from V and 6 bases from J, with 19 bases in between. From germline, CDR1 is LNHDA and CDR2 SQIVND (reference sequence). The CDR3 DNA sequence: TGTGCCAGCTGCGGAGGGCCGAGATGTGATACGCAGTATTTT. The encoded protein is CASCGGPRCDTQYF.

This clone occurred a few times. One end of the junction does not line up with germline, which may come from a read error. The chain joins TRBV5-6 to TRBJ2-1; a weak D match, TRBD2 (6 bases). CDR3 size: 18 residues. The V gene's germline CDR1 is SGHDT and CDR2 YYEEEE. In nucleotides, the CDR3 is TGTGCCAGCAGCTTGATTAGTTATCCAGCGGGTCGGTACAGTGAGCAGTTCTTC. It encodes CASSLISYPAGRYSEQFF.

The J gene is TRBJ1-5, the V gene TRBV4-2; 9 nucleotides align to TRBD1. Germline CDR1 LGHNA, CDR2 YNFKEQ. V shed 0 bases, J shed 0 bases, and the junction held 12 bases outside the gene matches. CDR3 length equals 20 residues. The CDR3 DNA follows: TGTGCCAGCAGCCAAGAAAGGGACAGGGAGGGGGGTTATAGCAATCAGCCCCAGCATTTT. Translation: CASSQERDREGGYSNQPQHF.

V and J are TRBV11-1 and TRBJ2-7, with 12 bases identical to TRBD2. CDR3 length: 15 amino acids. Germline CDR1 reads SGHAT; CDR2 reads FQDESV (reference sequence). Unmatched junction bases numbered 11, after V lost 7 bases and J lost 7 bases. CDR3 DNA sequence: TGTGCCAGCACAGGAGCTAGCGGGAGGGCCTGGGAGCAGTACTTC. Its translation is CASTGASGRAWEQYF.

This clone was seen once. V and J are TRBV27 and TRBJ1-2, with 11 bases aligning to TRBD1. CDR1 and CDR2 (germline): MNHEY, SMNVEV (reference sequence). V gave up 6 bases and J gave up 6 bases; unmatched junction bases: 6. The CDR3 has 14 residues. CDR3 in amino acids: CASSRTGGAHGYTF. CDR3 in DNA: TGTGCCAGCAGCCGGACAGGGGGCGCACATGGCTACACCTTC.

This clone has more than one count but fewer than ten. The chain combines TRBV5-6 with TRBJ2-1, with 7 bases identical to TRBD1. The germline CDR1 and CDR2 sequences are SGHDT and YYEEEE. V was pared by 4 bases and J by 4 bases, with 14 bases of the junction left unmatched. The CDR3 has 17 amino acids. CDR3 sequence (DNA): TGTGCCAGCAGCCTCCGCACCGGGACAGAGACTTACAATGAGCAGTTCTTC. Protein product: CASSLRTGTETYNEQFF.

The chain recombines TRBV10-2 with TRBJ2-7; 12 bases are shared with TRBD2. The CDR3 sequence is 16 residues long. The V segment lost 8 bases and the J segment 0 bases; nucleotides outside the gene matches: 8. From germline, CDR1 is WSHSY and CDR2 SAAADI. CDR3 amino acids: CASGRLAGVASYEQYF. Written as DNA, the CDR3 is TGCGCCAGCGGTAGACTAGCGGGAGTTGCCTCCTACGAGCAGTACTTC.

V gene TRBV9 combines with J gene TRBJ2-5; 8 bases match TRBD2. The V and J ends lost 1 base and 5 bases, in that order; junction bases with no gene match: 4. Germline V lookup: CDR1 SGDLS, CDR2 YYNGEE. The CDR3 length is 14 residues. The CDR3 DNA reads as TGTGCCAGCAGCGTAAGCGGGAGTGGGGAGACCCAGTACTTC. This codes for CASSVSGSGETQYF.

The chain uses TRBV29-1 and TRBJ1-2; 8 bases fit TRBD1. Looked up from germline, CDR1 is SQVTM and CDR2 is ANQGSEA. V lost 5 bases to trimming and J lost 4 bases; unmatched junction nucleotides: 12. The CDR3 is 15 residues long. The CDR3 DNA reads TGCAGCGTTAATAGCGGGGGACAGGCGGTCTATGGCTACACCTTC. This codes for CSVNSGGQAVYGYTF.

The V gene is TRBV5-1, the J gene TRBJ2-2; TRBD1 matches at 10 bases. The CDR3 is 16 residues long. The germline CDR1 and CDR2 sequences are SGHRS and YFSETQ. The V segment lost 3 bases and the J segment 1 base; nucleotides outside the gene matches: 3. DNA of the CDR3: TGCGCCAGCAGCTCCCGGGACAGGGGGAACACCGGGGAGCTGTTTTTT. Translated: CASSSRDRGNTGELFF. The full variable domain, completed using reference TRBV5-1 and TRBJ2-2, is KAGVTQTPRYLIKTRGQQVTLSCSPISGHRSVSWYQQTPGQGLQFLFEYFSETQRNKGNFPGRFSGRQFSNSRSEMNVSTLELGDSALYLCASSSRDRGNTGELFFGEGSRLTVL.

Here the CDR3 DNA reads TGTGCCAGCAGCCAAGATCGTGTTATAGGACTAGCTAAGGGGGGGCAGTACTTC. Residues: CASSQDRVIGLAKGGQYF. This chain uses TRBV14 with TRBJ2-7; TRBD2 matches 8 bases. The V gene's germline CDR1 is SGHDN and CDR2 FVKESK. The V segment lost 0 bases and the J segment 9 bases; nucleotides outside the gene matches: 19. The CDR3 is 18 amino acids.

CDR3 in DNA: TGTGCCAGCAGCTTGGGGACTAGCGGGATACTGCTTCGGGGCACAGATACGCAGTATTTT. Translation gives CASSLGTSGILLRGTDTQYF. The chain has TRBV11-3 and TRBJ2-3; the match to TRBD2 covers 13 bases. The CDR3 is 20 amino acids. J lost 1 base, V lost 3 bases, and 13 bases had no gene match. In germline, CDR1 is SGHNT, CDR2 YENEEA. Using reference TRBV11-3 and TRBJ2-3 for the parts outside the CDR3, the full variable domain is EAGVVQSPRYKIIEKKQPVAFWCNPISGHNTLYWYLQNLGQGPELLIRYENEEAVDDSQLPKDRFSAERLKGVDSTLKIQPAELGDSAVYLCASSLGTSGILLRGTDTQYFGPGTRLTVL.

The chain uses TRBV28 and TRBJ1-5; a weak D match, TRBD1 (6 bases). The V end lost 7 bases, the J end lost 0 bases, and 28 bases lay between the germline ends. CDR3 size: 20 residues. From germline, CDR1 is MDHEN and CDR2 SYDVKM. The CDR3: CASISTPVPDRNHSNQPQHF. The CDR3, as DNA: TGTGCCAGCATCTCAACCCCTGTCCCGGACAGAAATCATAGCAATCAGCCCCAGCATTTT.